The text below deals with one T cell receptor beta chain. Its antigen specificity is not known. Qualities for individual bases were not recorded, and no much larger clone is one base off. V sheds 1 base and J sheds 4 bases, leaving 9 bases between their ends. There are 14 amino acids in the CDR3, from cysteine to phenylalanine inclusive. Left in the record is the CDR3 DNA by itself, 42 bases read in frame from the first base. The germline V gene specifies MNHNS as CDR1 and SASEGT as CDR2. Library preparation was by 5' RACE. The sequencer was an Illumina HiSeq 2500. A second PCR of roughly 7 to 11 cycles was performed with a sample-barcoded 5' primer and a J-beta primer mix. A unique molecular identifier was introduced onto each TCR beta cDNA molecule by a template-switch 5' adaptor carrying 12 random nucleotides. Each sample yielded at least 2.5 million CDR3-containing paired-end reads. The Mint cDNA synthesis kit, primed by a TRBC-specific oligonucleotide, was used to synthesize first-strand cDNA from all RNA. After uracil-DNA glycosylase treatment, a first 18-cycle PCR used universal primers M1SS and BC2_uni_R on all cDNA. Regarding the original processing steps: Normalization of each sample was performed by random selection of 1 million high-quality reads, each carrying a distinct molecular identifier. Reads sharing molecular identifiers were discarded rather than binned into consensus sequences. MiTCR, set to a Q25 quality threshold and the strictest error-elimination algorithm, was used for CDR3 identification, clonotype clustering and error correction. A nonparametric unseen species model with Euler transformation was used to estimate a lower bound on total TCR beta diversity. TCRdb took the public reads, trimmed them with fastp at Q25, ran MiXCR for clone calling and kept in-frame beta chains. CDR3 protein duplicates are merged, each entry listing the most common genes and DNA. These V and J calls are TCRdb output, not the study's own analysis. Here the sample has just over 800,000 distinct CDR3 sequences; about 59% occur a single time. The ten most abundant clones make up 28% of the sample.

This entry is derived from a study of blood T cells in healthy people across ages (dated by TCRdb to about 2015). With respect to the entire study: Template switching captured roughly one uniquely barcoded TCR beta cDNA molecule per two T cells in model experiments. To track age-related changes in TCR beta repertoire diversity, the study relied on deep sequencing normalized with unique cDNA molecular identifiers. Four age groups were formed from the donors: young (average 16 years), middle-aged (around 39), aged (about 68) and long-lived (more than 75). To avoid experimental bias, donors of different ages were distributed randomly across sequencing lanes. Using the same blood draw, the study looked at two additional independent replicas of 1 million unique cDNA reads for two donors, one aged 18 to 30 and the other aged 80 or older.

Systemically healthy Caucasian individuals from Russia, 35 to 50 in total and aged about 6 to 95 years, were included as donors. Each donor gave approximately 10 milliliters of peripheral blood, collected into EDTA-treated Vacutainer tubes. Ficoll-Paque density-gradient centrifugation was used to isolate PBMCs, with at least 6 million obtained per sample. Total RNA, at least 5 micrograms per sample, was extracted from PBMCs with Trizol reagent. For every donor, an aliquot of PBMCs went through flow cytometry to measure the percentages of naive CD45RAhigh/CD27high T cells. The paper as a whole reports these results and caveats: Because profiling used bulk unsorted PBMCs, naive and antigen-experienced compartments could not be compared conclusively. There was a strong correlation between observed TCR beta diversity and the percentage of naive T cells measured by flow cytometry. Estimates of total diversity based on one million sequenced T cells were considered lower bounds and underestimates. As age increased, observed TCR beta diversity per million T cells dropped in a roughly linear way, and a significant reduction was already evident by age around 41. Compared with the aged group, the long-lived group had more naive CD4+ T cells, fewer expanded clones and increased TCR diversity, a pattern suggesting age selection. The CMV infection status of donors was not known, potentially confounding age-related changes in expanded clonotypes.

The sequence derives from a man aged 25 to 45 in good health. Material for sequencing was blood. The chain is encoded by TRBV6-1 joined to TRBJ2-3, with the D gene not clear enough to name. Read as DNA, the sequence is TGTGCCAGCAGTGAAGATAGTGGCCCAGATACGCAGTATTTT. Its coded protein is CASSEDSGPDTQYF.